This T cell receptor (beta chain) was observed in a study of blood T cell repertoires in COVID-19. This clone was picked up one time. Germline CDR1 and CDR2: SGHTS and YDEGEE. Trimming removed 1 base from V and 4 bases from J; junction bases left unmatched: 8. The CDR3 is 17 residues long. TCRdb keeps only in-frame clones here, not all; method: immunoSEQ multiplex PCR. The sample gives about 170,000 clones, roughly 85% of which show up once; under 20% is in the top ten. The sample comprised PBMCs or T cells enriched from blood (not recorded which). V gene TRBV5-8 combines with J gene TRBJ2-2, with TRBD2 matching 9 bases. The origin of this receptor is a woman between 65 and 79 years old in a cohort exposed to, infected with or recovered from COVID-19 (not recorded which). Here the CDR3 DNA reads TGTGCCAGCAGCTTGTCGGTTAGCGGGAGACCCACCGGGGAGCTGTTTTTT. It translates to CASSLSVSGRPTGELFF.